This T cell receptor (beta chain) was identified during a study of blood T cell repertoires in COVID-19. Study information: Collection of acute and convalescent COVID-19 samples took place in the United States, Italy and Spain. T cells, B-cell-depleted T cells, or PBMCs provided the cDNA or gDNA that served as material.

CDR1 is MDHEN and CDR2 is SYDVKM in the germline V gene. Trimming removed 2 bases from V and 2 bases from J, with 16 bases in between. The CDR3 is made up of 17 amino acids. Original handling: How many nucleated cells were present was estimated from reference gene primer amplification. Using immunoSEQ multiplex PCR, the repertoire was profiled, and TCRdb retains in-frame clones only, with some absent. The D gene and trimming were derived from the DNA, and the V and J assignments and clone size from that table. This sample has 200,000 to 250,000 clones, with around 78% found just once. The origin of this receptor is an older woman with active or convalescent COVID-19. The specimen was peripheral blood. The chain carries TRBV28 and TRBJ2-1; D remains ambiguous. The CDR3 loop is CASSLNQGLTAYNEQFF. CDR3 bases: TGTGCCAGCAGTTTAAACCAAGGCCTGACTGCCTACAATGAGCAGTTCTTC.